This is a list of T cell receptor beta chains from one sample in a study of cytomegalovirus exposure and HLA in healthy donors. The table came from immunoSEQ multiplex PCR; TCRdb's copy has only in-frame clones and leaves some out. Among some 170,000 clones listed, around 85% were seen once. The sample consisted of PBMCs. The receptors were gathered from a young woman in good health and CMV-seronegative. The CDR3 runs from the conserved cysteine through the conserved F or W. The D gene is left open where the match is weak. The size field is filled for only some rows; it gives once, few, many or a size class.

TRBJ1-2	-	-	TRBV4-1	CASSQSTAALGDGYTF	TGCGCCAGCAGCCAAAGTACAGCCGCCCTAGGGGATGGCTACACCTTC
TRBJ2-1	-	TRBD2	TRBV7-8	CASSLASGGRAVNEQFF	TGTGCCAGCAGCTTAGCGTCCGGCGGGAGGGCCGTCAATGAGCAGTTCTTC
TRBJ2-3	-	TRBD1	TRBV23-1	CARGQFSTDTQYF	TGCGCCAGGGGACAGTTCAGCACAGATACGCAGTATTTT
TRBJ2-6	-	TRBD1	TRBV19	CASSLTGTGLGVLTF	TGTGCCAGTAGTCTGACCGGGACAGGCTTGGGAGTCCTGACTTTC
TRBJ2-7	once	TRBD2	TRBV29-1	CSVRLLAGNDYEQYF	TGCAGCGTTCGACTCCTAGCGGGAAATGATTACGAGCAGTACTTC
TRBJ1-1	-	-	TRBV18	CASSPVRGQGTEAFF	TGTGCCAGCTCACCAGTAAGGGGCCAGGGGACTGAAGCTTTCTTT
TRBJ1-4	-	-	TRBV9	CASSVDRNTNEKLFF	TGTGCCAGCAGCGTCGACAGGAACACTAATGAAAAACTGTTTTTT
TRBJ2-7	-	TRBD2	TRBV7-2	CASSVRLASGYEQYF	TGTGCCAGCAGCGTTCGACTAGCGTCGGGCTACGAGCAGTACTTC
TRBJ2-1	-	-	TRBV7-2	CASSSVSSYNEQFF	TGTGCCAGCAGCTCTGTTAGCAGTTACAATGAGCAGTTCTTC
TRBJ1-2	-	TRBD1	TRBV9	CASSTSRDRGYGYTF	TGTGCCAGCAGCACTAGCCGGGACAGGGGCTATGGCTACACCTTC
TRBJ1-5	-	TRBD1	TRBV28	CASRPPGTGKSLNQPQHF	TGTGCCAGCAGACCGCCCGGGACAGGGAAGTCCCTCAATCAGCCCCAGCATTTT
TRBJ1-2	-	TRBD1	TRBV6-6	CASSKGAGGYTF	TGTGCCAGCAGTAAGGGGGCGGGTGGCTACACCTTC
TRBJ2-7	-	-	TRBV10-1	CASTKTGTYEQYF	TGCGCCAGCACCAAGACGGGGACCTACGAGCAGTACTTC
TRBJ1-2	-	-	TRBV29-1	CSVGGYYGYTF	TGCAGCGTTGGGGGCTACTATGGCTACACCTTC
TRBJ2-5	-	TRBD2	TRBV19	CASALAGGQETQYF	TGTGCCAGTGCCCTGGCGGGAGGGCAAGAGACCCAGTACTTC
TRBJ2-2	-	-	TRBV6-6	CASSGLTNTGELFF	TGTGCCAGCTCCGGACTTACGAACACCGGGGAGCTGTTTTTT
TRBJ2-4	-	TRBD2	TRBV6-6	CASRISGKVNIQYF	TGTGCCAGCAGAATTAGCGGGAAGGTCAACATTCAGTACTTC
TRBJ1-2	-	TRBD1	TRBV30	CAWRLPGQGEGYTF	TGTGCCTGGAGGCTACCGGGACAGGGGGAAGGCTACACCTTC
TRBJ2-7	-	TRBD2	TRBV4-3	CASSQAGGSYEQYF	TGCGCCAGCAGCCAAGCGGGGGGGAGCTACGAGCAGTACTTC
TRBJ2-2	-	TRBD2	TRBV6-6	CASSVSGGGYGELFF	TGTGCCAGCAGTGTTAGCGGGGGAGGTTACGGGGAGCTGTTTTTT
TRBJ1-1	few	TRBD1	TRBV7-9	CASSSGGIMNTEAFF	TGTGCCAGCAGCTCAGGGGGTATAATGAACACTGAAGCTTTCTTT
TRBJ1-2	-	TRBD1	TRBV7-2	CASSLGGQGSGYTF	TGTGCCAGCAGCTTAGGGGGACAGGGGAGTGGCTACACCTTC
TRBJ1-4	few	-	TRBV7-9	CASSPWGGRRANEKLFF	TGTGCCAGCAGCCCCTGGGGGGGAAGGAGGGCTAATGAAAAACTGTTTTTT
TRBJ2-7	few	TRBD2	TRBV28	CASSFLGTSKKGLAGNEQYF	TGTGCCAGCAGTTTCCTAGGGACGTCGAAGAAGGGACTAGCGGGAAACGAGCAGTACTTC
TRBJ2-6	-	-	TRBV7-9	CASSSVGRGAFGANVLTF	TGTGCCAGCAGCTCGGTGGGCAGGGGCGCTTTCGGGGCCAACGTCCTGACTTTC
TRBJ2-7	-	-	TRBV19	CASSRQISYEQYF	TGTGCCAGTAGTAGACAGATCTCCTACGAGCAGTACTTC
TRBJ2-3	-	TRBD1	TRBV27	CASSRDRLGSPQYF	TGTGCCAGCAGTAGGGACAGGCTTGGATCGCCGCAGTATTTT
TRBJ2-3	-	TRBD2	TRBV19	CASSFTSGGDDTQYF	TGTGCCAGTAGTTTTACTAGCGGGGGAGACGATACGCAGTATTTT
TRBJ2-7	once	TRBD2	TRBV18	CASSPLSSGSSYEQYF	TGTGCCAGCTCACCCCTTAGTAGCGGGAGCTCCTACGAGCAGTACTTC
TRBJ2-2	-	TRBD2	TRBV18	CASSPLPSSGGPTGELFF	TGTGCCAGCTCACCACTTCCCAGTAGCGGGGGACCCACCGGGGAGCTGTTTTTT
TRBJ1-4	-	-	TRBV5-1	CASSRDSFGNEKLFF	TGCGCCAGCAGCCGTGACTCCTTCGGTAATGAAAAACTGTTTTTT
TRBJ1-1	-	-	TRBV19	CASGGVLNTEAFF	TGTGCCAGTGGCGGGGTGCTGAACACTGAAGCTTTCTTT
TRBJ2-7	once	TRBD1	TRBV5-1	CASSLFTGESYEQYF	TGCGCCAGCAGCTTGTTCACAGGGGAGTCCTACGAGCAGTACTTC
TRBJ1-4	-	-	TRBV5-4	CASSIQGVEKLFF	TGTGCCAGCAGCATACAGGGTGTTGAAAAACTGTTTTTT
TRBJ1-5	few	-	TRBV7-2	CASSLGQSSFQPQHF	TGTGCCAGCAGCCTAGGACAGAGCTCCTTTCAGCCCCAGCATTTT
TRBJ1-3	-	-	TRBV6-1	CASSEASGTGNTIYF	TGTGCCAGCAGTGAAGCGTCAGGGACTGGAAACACCATATATTTT
TRBJ1-1	few	-	TRBV4-1	CASSPVEGNTEAFF	TGCGCCAGCAGCCCAGTCGAGGGGAACACTGAAGCTTTCTTT
TRBJ2-2	-	TRBD2	TRBV6-8	CASSYCPGLADTGELFF	TGTGCCAGCAGTTACTGTCCGGGACTAGCGGACACCGGGGAGCTGTTTTTT
TRBJ2-1	-	-	TRBV30	CAWRGAVSRNEQFF	TGTGCCTGGAGGGGGGCCGTCAGCAGGAATGAGCAGTTCTTC
TRBJ2-7	once	TRBD2	TRBV10-2	CASRGLSGGEQYF	TGCGCCAGCAGGGGACTCTCCGGGGGGGAGCAGTACTTC
TRBJ2-2	-	-	TRBV7-8	CASSLGQTLTGELFF	TGTGCCAGCAGCCTAGGACAGACGCTCACCGGGGAGCTGTTTTTT
TRBJ2-1	-	-	TRBV4-1	CASSQRGSSGYNEQFF	TGCGCCAGCAGCCAAAGAGGATCCAGCGGTTACAATGAGCAGTTCTTC
TRBJ2-7	-	-	TRBV10-3	CAISDSRSGRSYEQYF	TGTGCCATCAGTGACTCTCGCAGCGGACGTTCCTACGAGCAGTACTTC
TRBJ1-1	-	-	TRBV11-2	CASSLITVNTEAFF	TGTGCCAGCAGCTTAATTACAGTGAACACTGAAGCTTTCTTT
TRBJ2-4	-	TRBD1	TRBV2	CASREKQGVSGNIQYF	TGTGCCAGCAGGGAAAAACAGGGGGTATCGGGGAACATTCAGTACTTC
TRBJ2-7	-	TRBD1	TRBV29-1	CSVEMTGIYEQYF	TGCAGCGTTGAGATGACAGGGATCTACGAGCAGTACTTC
TRBJ2-7	-	TRBD2	TRBV28	CASSSGGAGDHEQYF	TGTGCCAGCAGTTCCGGAGGAGCGGGAGACCACGAGCAGTACTTC
TRBJ2-4	-	TRBD1	TRBV10-1	CASSDSRGLAKNIQYF	TGCGCCAGCAGTGATTCCAGGGGGCTAGCCAAAAACATTCAGTACTTC
TRBJ2-2	once	-	TRBV2	CASSPGTGTKNTGELFF	TGTGCCAGCAGTCCAGGAACCGGAACCAAGAACACCGGGGAGCTGTTTTTT
TRBJ2-7	-	TRBD2	TRBV29-1	CSVGASGRRSPYEQYF	TGCAGCGTTGGGGCTAGCGGGAGAAGAAGCCCCTACGAGCAGTACTTC
TRBJ2-7	-	-	TRBV19	CASSIVGGEQYF	TGTGCCAGTAGTATAGTAGGGGGTGAGCAGTACTTC